This T cell receptor (beta chain) originates from a study of beta chain features in type 1 diabetes. General study findings and limits: TCRB CDR3 length was moderately but significantly reduced in all four CD4+ subsets of Type 1 diabetes patients.

Every isolated RNA sample was fully reverse transcribed, so sequencing captured expressed TCRB transcripts. Repertoires were generated with immunoSEQ multiplex PCR, while TCRdb's copy carries only in-frame clones and drops some. The table records roughly 400,000 clones, 9.6% of them present only once. This clone was found many times. Its antigen is unknown. This TCR was sampled from a man younger than 40 with type 1 diabetes. The specimen was central memory CD4+ T cells from blood.

The CDR3 DNA is TGTGCCAGCAGTGAATGGGGAGAATATGGCTACACCTTC. Its protein is CASSEWGEYGYTF. The chain links TRBV6-1 to TRBJ1-2, with unresolved D. In germline, CDR1 is MNHNS, CDR2 SASEGT. The V end lost 2 bases, the J end lost 5 bases, and 9 bases lay between the germline ends. The CDR3 length is 13 residues.